Sequencing of this T cell receptor (beta chain) was carried out in a study of persistence of HIV-infected CD4 T cells. Study information: Up to roughly 180 mL blood was drawn at multiple time points; two donors had single-time leukapheresis.

Study observations and caveats: TCRbeta richness was lower in CMV- and Gag-responding cells than in anti-CD3/anti-CD28-responding cells. Degenerate expanded CDR3beta sequences were enriched among CMV- and Gag-responding cells.

The stimulus was lysate of CMV-infected fibroblasts, about 10 ug/mL. Sorting of responding CD4+ T cells relied on upregulated CD40 ligand together with CD69. Inclusion required CMV-positive serology and CD4+ counts above 400 cells/uL. This was the immunoSEQ version 4 assay in survey mode. Using immunoSEQ multiplex PCR, the repertoire was profiled, and TCRdb retains in-frame clones only, with some absent. The table shows roughly 16,000 clones, with less than 65% occurring only once. On this clone itself: Its antigen is unknown.

Germline V CDR1 and CDR2: ENHRY, SYGVKD. V was clipped by 6 bases and J by 7 bases; unmatched bases: 13. The CDR3 is made up of 16 amino acids. The sample in question was CD4+ T cells sorted from PBMCs after approximately 19-hour stimulation, obtained from a patient who received antiretroviral therapy. This TCR derives from an adult woman with HIV who was CMV-seropositive. The rearrangement uses TRBV10-3 and TRBJ2-3, with 10 bases fitting TRBD2. The CDR3 sequence: CAISPALAGASHTQYF. CDR3 sequence (DNA): TGTGCCATCAGCCCCGCCCTAGCGGGGGCCTCGCATACGCAGTATTTT.